This record looks at one T cell receptor beta chain sequence and its context. Antigen specificity is unknown. Deletions cut 1 base from V and 6 bases from J, with 10 bases between. Germline loops: CDR1 SGHAT, CDR2 FQNNGV. The CDR3 runs 13 residues. Profiling relied on immunoSEQ multiplex PCR, and the TCRdb table lists in-frame clones only, not all of them. This table has hundreds of thousands of clones, over 75% appearing once. This record belongs to a study of Ad26.COV2.S vaccination and SARS-CoV-2 variants. Across the whole study: Recipients of Ad26.COV2.S got it intramuscularly, once or twice 56 days apart.

The treatment: roughly 19 received Ad26.COV2.S at low or high dose, single or two shots; about five received placebo; per-sample allocation not given. Samples came from day 63 after the first vaccine or placebo injection. Ad26 vector vaccine expressed Wuhan-strain SARS-CoV-2 spike. Findings and caveats of the study: Analytic work on TCR breadth and depth might have understated the full extent of total T cell responses.

The material sequenced was peripheral blood, taken in a trial of Ad26.COV2.S vaccine versus placebo. This chain links TRBV11-2 with TRBJ2-7; no clear D gene. The TCR comes from a person aged 18 to 59 who received the Ad26.COV2.S COVID-19 vaccine or a placebo. The CDR3 loop reads CASSLGPVLEQYF. The CDR3 DNA follows: TGTGCCAGCAGCTTAGGACCCGTTCTCGAGCAGTACTTC.